This TCR beta chain is drawn from a study of blood T cell repertoires in COVID-19. Study-level background: Acute and convalescent COVID-19 samples came from the United States, Italy and Spain.

Per the original data handling: Nucleated cell number was recorded as an estimate derived from reference gene primer amplification. TCRdb keeps only in-frame clones here, not all; method: immunoSEQ multiplex PCR. That table gives V, J and clone size, and the DNA gave D and trimming. The sample lists around 57,000 clones, 88% occurring once. V shed 6 bases and J 3 bases; nucleotides not matched to a gene: 4. The germline V gene has CDR1 SGHVS and CDR2 FQNEAQ. CDR3 length equals 13 residues. The TCR originated in a woman aged 80 or over with active COVID-19. The sequenced sample was peripheral blood. The rearrangement uses TRBV7-8 and TRBJ1-1, with 7 bases aligning to TRBD1. The CDR3 loop is CASRQDRDTEAFF. The CDR3, as DNA: TGTGCCAGCAGACAAGACAGGGACACTGAAGCTTTCTTT.